The TCR beta chain described here comes from a study of blood T cell repertoires in COVID-19. About the research overall: In each case, the material was cDNA or gDNA derived from T cells, B-cell-depleted T cells, or PBMCs.

The authors' processing: Amplification from reference gene primers served as the basis for estimated nucleated cell counts. The protocol was immunoSEQ multiplex PCR, while the TCRdb copy is restricted to in-frame clones and leaves out a portion. That table is the source of V, J and clone size, and D and trimming were worked out from the DNA. The data show 300,000 to 500,000 clones, with 88% seen just once and approximately 2.1% held by the top ten. Participants, roughly 18 to 90 years old, spanned approximately 25 US areas. Germline values: CDR1 SGHRS, CDR2 YFSETQ. V dropped 4 bases and J dropped 2; count of bases not matched to a gene: 13. This CDR3 spans 19 amino acids.

The origin of this receptor is a woman aged 40 to 50 with acute COVID-19. Sequencing was carried out using PBMCs or T cells enriched from blood (not recorded which). J is TRBJ2-5 and V is TRBV5-1, with 14 positions matching TRBD2. The CDR3 DNA sequence: TGCGCCAGCAGCACGAGACTAGCGGGGGGGCCAAGTTCACAAGAGACCCAGTACTTC. Its translation is CASSTRLAGGPSSQETQYF.